Listed here are 21 T cell receptor beta chains from one sample, sequenced in a study of CD8+ T cells in alopecia areata. RNA, once extracted, was reverse transcribed into cDNA for use as the sequencing template. Only in-frame clones appear in the TCRdb table, and some are missing; sequencing was by immunoSEQ multiplex PCR. The table includes 200,000 or so clones, approximately 40% detected once. The treatment was: oral pan-JAK inhibitor, 5-10 mg twice daily. The sequencing here drew on CD4+ T cells sorted from blood, taken at roughly week 36, from a patient treated with tofacitinib. The receptors come from a human donor with alopecia areata.

The genes are TRBV9 and TRBJ2-5; 9 bases match TRBD2. The germline gives CDR1 SGDLS, CDR2 YYNGEE. With 4 bases clipped from V and 2 bases from J, the junction kept 3 bases outside the gene matches. The CDR3 has 14 residues. The CDR3 bases are TGTGCCAGCAGCCGTAGCGGGAGTCAAGAGACCCAGTACTTC. Residues: CASSRSGSQETQYF.

This clone has a handful of counts. V gene TRBV30 combines with J gene TRBJ1-2; D not resolved. The germline V gene has CDR1 GTSNPN and CDR2 SVGIG (reference sequence). The CDR3 totals 15 residues. Trimming stripped 0 bases from V and 5 bases from J, with 16 bases between. The CDR3, as DNA: TGTGCCTGGAGTGTTGGCGGGGTCCCAAAATATGGCTACACCTTC. Its translation is CAWSVGGVPKYGYTF.

This sequence joins TRBV18 and TRBJ2-1; 8 nucleotides line up with TRBD2. The CDR3 covers 15 residues. Per the germline V gene, CDR1 is KGHSH and CDR2 is LQKENI. The V segment lost 3 bases and the J segment 9 bases; nucleotides outside the gene matches: 10. CDR3 nucleotide sequence: TGTGCCAGCTCACCCTCGGCGGGAGGTAAGGGTGAGCAGTTCTTC. This codes for CASSPSAGGKGEQFF. The full variable domain, in which reference TRBV18 and TRBJ2-1 provide the parts outside the CDR3, is NAGVMQNPRHLVRRRGQEARLRCSPMKGHSHVYWYRQLPEEGLKFMVYLQKENIIDESGMPKERFSAEFPKEGPSILRIQQVVRGDSAAYFCASSPSAGGKGEQFFGPGTRLTVL.

This clone appeared a few times. The chain joins TRBV5-4 to TRBJ1-3; possible D gene TRBD1, 5 bases. The V end lost 6 bases, the J end lost 7 bases, and 14 bases lay between the germline ends. CDR3 size: 13 residues. The germline gives CDR1 SGHNT, CDR2 YYREEE (reference sequence). CDR3 residues: CASKEQERNTIYF. Here the CDR3 DNA reads TGTGCCAGCAAAGAACAGGAACGGAACACCATATATTTT.

This chain links TRBV5-1 with TRBJ2-7, with D perhaps TRBD1 (5 bases). V was trimmed by 3 bases and J by 0 bases, leaving 10 bases between them. The length of the CDR3 is 14 residues. The germline V gene has CDR1 SGHRS and CDR2 YFSETQ. This CDR3 reads CASSSHRLSYEQYF. CDR3 nucleotides: TGCGCCAGCAGCTCCCACAGGCTCTCCTACGAGCAGTACTTC.

The CDR3 sequence: CASSQGLSSTDTQYF. Here the CDR3 DNA reads TGTGCCAGCAGCCAAGGTCTGAGTAGCACAGATACGCAGTATTTT. V is TRBV4-2 and J is TRBJ2-3, with D hard to call. V was trimmed by 1 base and J by 0 bases, leaving 8 bases between them. Germline CDR1 reads LGHNA; CDR2 reads YNFKEQ. CDR3 size: 15 residues.

This clone was seen only a few times. The chain employs TRBV10-3 and TRBJ2-7; 12 bases are a match to TRBD2. Germline values: CDR1 ENHRY, CDR2 SYGVKD. The CDR3 has 16 residues. V shed 3 bases, J shed 3 bases, and the junction held 6 bases outside the gene matches. CDR3 nucleotide sequence: TGTGCCATCAGTGACCCCGGACTAGCGGGAAGCTACGAGCAGTACTTC. As protein: CAISDPGLAGSYEQYF.

The J gene is TRBJ1-2, the V gene TRBV9; D is unresolved. The CDR3 has 13 residues. Germline lookup yields CDR1 SGDLS and CDR2 YYNGEE. V was cut by 1 base and J by 2 bases, with 6 bases left in between. CDR3 protein: CASSVQENYGYTF. In DNA form, the CDR3 reads TGTGCCAGCAGCGTACAGGAGAACTATGGCTACACCTTC. The variable domain in full, with the rest retrieved from reference TRBV9 and TRBJ1-2, is DSGVTQTPKHLITATGQRVTLRCSPRSGDLSVYWYQQSLDQGLQFLIQYYNGEERAKGNILERFSAQQFPDLHSELNLSSLELGDSALYFCASSVQENYGYTFGSGTRLTVV.

This chain's CDR3 is CSVASVTGLTGELFF. DNA for the CDR3: TGCAGCGTTGCTTCCGTGACAGGGTTAACCGGGGAGCTGTTTTTT. The chain couples TRBV29-1 to TRBJ2-2, with 7 bases lining up with TRBD1. CDR1 and CDR2 (germline): SQVTM, ANQGSEA. The CDR3 has 15 amino acids. V lost 4 bases to trimming and J lost 5 bases; unmatched junction nucleotides: 10.

This clone was counted between two and nine times. This rearrangement joins TRBV29-1 to TRBJ2-7, with D unclear. This CDR3 is 13 amino acids long. V gave up 2 bases and J gave up 2 bases, with 10 bases separating them. Germline loops: CDR1 SQVTM, CDR2 ANQGSEA. Written as DNA, the CDR3 is TGCAGCGTTGAATCCATTGGGGCCTACGAGCAGTACTTC. As protein: CSVESIGAYEQYF.

This clone was observed a handful of times. This chain uses TRBV27 with TRBJ2-4; D gene unclear. This CDR3 is built from 13 residues. Trimming pared 6 bases from V and 7 bases from J, leaving 13 bases between. In germline, CDR1 is MNHEY, CDR2 SMNVEV (reference sequence). The CDR3 is CASSTNMGNIQYF. In DNA, the CDR3 is TGTGCCAGCAGCACCAATATGGGGAACATTCAGTACTTC.

The rearrangement joins TRBV7-3 to TRBJ2-1; D is possibly TRBD2 (5 bases). CDR3 length: 16 residues. V shed 5 bases and J shed 2 bases, with 16 bases lying between them. Germline CDR1 reads SGHTA; CDR2 reads FQGTGA. The CDR3 DNA reads as TGTGCCAGCAGCCCCACCGTGAGGGTGGCCTACAATGAGCAGTTCTTC. It specifies CASSPTVRVAYNEQFF.

This clone was detected once. V usage is TRBV18 and J usage is TRBJ2-1; D not resolved. This CDR3 has 12 amino acids. Germline V lookup: CDR1 KGHSH, CDR2 LQKENI. Trimming shortened V by 3 bases and J by 9 bases, and 9 bases separated the two germline ends. The CDR3 spells CASSPQVSEQFF. Written as DNA, the CDR3 is TGTGCCAGCTCACCCCAGGTGAGTGAGCAGTTCTTC.

This clone was counted between two and nine times. One junction end does not reproduce the germline sequence, and a read error may be involved. This chain links TRBV2 with TRBJ2-7; possibly TRBD2 for D (5 bases). The CDR3 runs to 10 residues. Germline CDR1 SNHLY, CDR2 FYNNEI. This CDR3 reads CASLQRTLVF. The CDR3 region has the DNA TGTGCCAGCTTGCAGCGGACCTTGGTTTTC.

This clone was detected only a few times. V is TRBV2 and J is TRBJ2-1, with D tentatively TRBD1 or TRBD2 (5 bases each). From germline, CDR1 is SNHLY and CDR2 FYNNEI. The germline V and J ends were trimmed by 7 bases and 1 base, with 11 bases remaining between them. The CDR3 extends over 14 amino acids. CDR3 bases: TGTGCCAGCAATGCTGGGGGTTCCTACAATGAGCAGTTCTTC. As protein: CASNAGGSYNEQFF.

This clone was observed a handful of times. The CDR3 nucleotides read TGCAGCGTTCGGCGGCTGAACACTGAAGCTTTCTTT. It encodes CSVRRLNTEAFF. The chain employs TRBV29-1 and TRBJ1-1; D unresolved. Germline CDR1 SQVTM, CDR2 ANQGSEA. The V end was cut by 5 bases, the J end by 0 bases, with 7 bases between. The CDR3 sequence is 12 residues long.

The gene calls are TRBV10-3 and TRBJ1-2, with D maybe TRBD1 (6 bases). Trimming pared 7 bases from V and 4 bases from J, leaving 10 bases between. CDR3 length equals 12 residues. The germline CDR1 and CDR2 sequences are ENHRY and SYGVKD. Here the CDR3 reads CAIMAGVYGYTF. The CDR3 nucleotides read TGTGCCATCATGGCAGGGGTCTATGGCTACACCTTC.

The chain is built from TRBV2 and TRBJ2-1; no firm D call. V lost 7 bases, J lost 3 bases, and 7 bases lay in between. There are 12 residues in the CDR3. In germline, CDR1 is SNHLY, CDR2 FYNNEI. This CDR3 is CASMSDYNEQFF. The CDR3 DNA sequence: TGTGCCAGCATGTCCGACTACAATGAGCAGTTCTTC.

The CDR3 sequence is CASSGGPSGWNEQFF. The CDR3 nucleotides are TGTGCCAGCAGTGGGGGACCCTCTGGTTGGAATGAGCAGTTCTTC. The rearrangement links TRBV6-1 to TRBJ2-1; D may match TRBD1 or TRBD2 (5 bases each). V lost 4 bases to trimming and J lost 7 bases, with 17 bases between them. Germline loops: CDR1 MNHNS, CDR2 SASEGT. The CDR3 sequence is 15 residues long.

V usage is TRBV7-2 and J usage is TRBJ2-3; D is ambiguous. The CDR3 extends over 15 amino acids. The germline V gene encodes CDR1 SGHTA and CDR2 FQGNSA. The V end lost 0 bases, the J end lost 2 bases, and 9 bases lay between the germline ends. The CDR3: CASSLARFFTDTQYF. The DNA of the CDR3 is TGTGCCAGCAGCTTAGCGCGCTTCTTCACAGATACGCAGTATTTT.

The V gene is TRBV4-3, the J gene TRBJ1-2; D is undetermined. Looked up from germline, CDR1 is LGHNA and CDR2 is YSLEER. The V and J ends lost 1 base and 8 bases respectively, with 14 bases between them. The CDR3 extends over 14 amino acids. The CDR3 protein is CASSQADAFGGYTF. The CDR3 DNA reads TGCGCCAGCAGCCAAGCGGACGCCTTCGGGGGCTACACCTTC.